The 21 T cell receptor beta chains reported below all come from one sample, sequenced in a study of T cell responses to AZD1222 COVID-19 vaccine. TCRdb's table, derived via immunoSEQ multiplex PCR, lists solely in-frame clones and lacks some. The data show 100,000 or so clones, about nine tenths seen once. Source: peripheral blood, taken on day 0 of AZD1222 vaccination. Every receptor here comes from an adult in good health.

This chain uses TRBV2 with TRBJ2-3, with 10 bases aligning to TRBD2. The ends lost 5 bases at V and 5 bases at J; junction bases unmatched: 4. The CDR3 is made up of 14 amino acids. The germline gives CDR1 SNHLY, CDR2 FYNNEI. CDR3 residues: CASSIAGGGDTQYF. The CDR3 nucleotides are TGTGCCAGCAGTATAGCGGGGGGCGGAGATACGCAGTATTTT.

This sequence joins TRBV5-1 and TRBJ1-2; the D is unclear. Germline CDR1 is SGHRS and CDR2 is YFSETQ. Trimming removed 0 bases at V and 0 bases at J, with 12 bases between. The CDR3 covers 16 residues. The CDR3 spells CASSLEVTYTNYGYTF. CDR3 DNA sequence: TGCGCCAGCAGCTTGGAGGTGACATATACTAACTATGGCTACACCTTC.

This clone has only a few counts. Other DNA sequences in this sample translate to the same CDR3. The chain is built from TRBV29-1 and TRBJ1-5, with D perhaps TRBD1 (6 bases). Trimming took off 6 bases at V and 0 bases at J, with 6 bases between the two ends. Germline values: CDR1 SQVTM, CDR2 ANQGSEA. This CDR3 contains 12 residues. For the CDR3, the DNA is TGCAGCGTAGGGGGTAGCAATCAGCCCCAGCATTTT. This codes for CSVGGSNQPQHF.

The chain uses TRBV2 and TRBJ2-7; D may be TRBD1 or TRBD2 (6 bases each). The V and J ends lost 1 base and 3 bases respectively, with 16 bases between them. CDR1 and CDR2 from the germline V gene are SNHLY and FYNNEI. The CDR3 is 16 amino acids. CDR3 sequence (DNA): TGTGCCAGCAGTGAAGTAGGGGGGCAGGGTCGCTACGAGCAGTACTTC. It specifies CASSEVGGQGRYEQYF.

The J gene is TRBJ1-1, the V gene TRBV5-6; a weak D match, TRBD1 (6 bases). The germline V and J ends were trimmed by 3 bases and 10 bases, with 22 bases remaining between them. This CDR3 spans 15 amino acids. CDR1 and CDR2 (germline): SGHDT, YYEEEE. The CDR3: CASSSITGIGTGAFF. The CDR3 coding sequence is TGTGCCAGCAGCTCCATAACAGGGATTGGAACGGGAGCTTTCTTT.

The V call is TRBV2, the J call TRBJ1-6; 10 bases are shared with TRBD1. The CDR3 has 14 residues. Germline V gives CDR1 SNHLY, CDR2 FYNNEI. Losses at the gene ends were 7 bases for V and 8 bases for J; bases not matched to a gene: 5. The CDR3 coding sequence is TGTGCCAGCAATACCGGGACAGGGGATTCACCCCTCCACTTT. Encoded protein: CASNTGTGDSPLHF.

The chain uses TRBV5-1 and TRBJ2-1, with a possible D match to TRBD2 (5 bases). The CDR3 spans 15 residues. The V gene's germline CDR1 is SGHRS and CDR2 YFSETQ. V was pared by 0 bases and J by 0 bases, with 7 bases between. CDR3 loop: CASSLAGSSYNEQFF. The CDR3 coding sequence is TGCGCCAGCAGCTTGGCGGGGAGCTCCTACAATGAGCAGTTCTTC.

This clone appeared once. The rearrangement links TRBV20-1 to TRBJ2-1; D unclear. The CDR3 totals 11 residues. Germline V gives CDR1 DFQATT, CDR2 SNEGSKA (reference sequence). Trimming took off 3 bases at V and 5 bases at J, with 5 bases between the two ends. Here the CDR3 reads CSARSNNEQFF. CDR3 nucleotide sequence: TGCAGTGCTAGGAGTAACAATGAGCAGTTCTTC.

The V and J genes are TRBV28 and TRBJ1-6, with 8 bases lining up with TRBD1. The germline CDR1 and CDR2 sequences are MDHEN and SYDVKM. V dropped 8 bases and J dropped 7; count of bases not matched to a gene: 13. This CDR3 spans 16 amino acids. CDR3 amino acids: CASRVYQGAGNSPLHF. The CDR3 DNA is TGTGCCAGCCGTGTGTACCAGGGGGCCGGGAATTCACCCCTCCACTTT.

This CDR3 is CASSLEGQGSEAFF. CDR3 DNA sequence: TGCGCCAGCAGCTTGGAGGGACAGGGAAGTGAAGCTTTCTTT. V and J are TRBV5-1 and TRBJ1-1; 9 bases align to TRBD1. Germline CDR1 SGHRS, CDR2 YFSETQ. Unmatched junction bases numbered 4, after V lost 0 bases and J lost 7 bases. This CDR3 is 14 amino acids long. Full variable domain (outside the CDR3, taken from reference TRBV5-1 and TRBJ1-1): KAGVTQTPRYLIKTRGQQVTLSCSPISGHRSVSWYQQTPGQGLQFLFEYFSETQRNKGNFPGRFSGRQFSNSRSEMNVSTLELGDSALYLCASSLEGQGSEAFFGQGTRLTVV.

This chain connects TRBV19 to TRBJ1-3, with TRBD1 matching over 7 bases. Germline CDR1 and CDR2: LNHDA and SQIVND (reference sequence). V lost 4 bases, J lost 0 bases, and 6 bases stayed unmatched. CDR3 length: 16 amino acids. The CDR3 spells CASSKRDRNSGNTIYF. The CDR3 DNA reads TGTGCCAGTAGTAAAAGGGACAGAAACTCTGGAAACACCATATATTTT.

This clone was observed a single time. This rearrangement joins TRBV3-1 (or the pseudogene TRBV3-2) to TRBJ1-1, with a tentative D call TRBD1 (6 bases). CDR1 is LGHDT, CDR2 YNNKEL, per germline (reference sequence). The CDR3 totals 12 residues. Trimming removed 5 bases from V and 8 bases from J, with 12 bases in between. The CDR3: CASSSQQGEAFF. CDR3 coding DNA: TGTGCCAGCAGCTCCCAACAGGGAGAAGCTTTCTTT.

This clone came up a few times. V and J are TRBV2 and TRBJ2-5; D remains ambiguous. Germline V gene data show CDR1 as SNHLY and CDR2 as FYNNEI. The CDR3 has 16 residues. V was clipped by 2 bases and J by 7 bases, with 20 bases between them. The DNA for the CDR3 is TGTGCCAGCAGTGAACTCCCGTTGTACGGCTTGGGGACCCAGTACTTC. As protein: CASSELPLYGLGTQYF.

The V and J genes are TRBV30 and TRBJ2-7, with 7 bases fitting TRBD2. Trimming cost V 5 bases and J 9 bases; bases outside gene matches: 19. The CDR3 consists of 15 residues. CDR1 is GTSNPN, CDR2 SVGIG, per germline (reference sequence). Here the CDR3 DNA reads TGTGCCTGGCAGTCGGTGGGACTAAGGGATGTGTGGCAGTACTTC. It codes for CAWQSVGLRDVWQYF. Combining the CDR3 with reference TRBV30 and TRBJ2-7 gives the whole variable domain SQTIHQWPATLVQPVGSPLSLECTVEGTSNPNLYWYRQAAGRGLQLLFYSVGIGQISSEVPQNLSASRPQDRQFILSSKKLLLSDSGFYLCAWQSVGLRDVWQYFGPGTRLTVT.

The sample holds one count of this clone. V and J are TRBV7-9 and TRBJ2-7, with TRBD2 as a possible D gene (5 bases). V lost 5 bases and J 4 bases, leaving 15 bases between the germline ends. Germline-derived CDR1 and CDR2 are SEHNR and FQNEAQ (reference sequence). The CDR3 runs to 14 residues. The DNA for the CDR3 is TGTGCCAGCAGCCAGGCCGGGAAGAGTTACGAGCAGTACTTC. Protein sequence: CASSQAGKSYEQYF.

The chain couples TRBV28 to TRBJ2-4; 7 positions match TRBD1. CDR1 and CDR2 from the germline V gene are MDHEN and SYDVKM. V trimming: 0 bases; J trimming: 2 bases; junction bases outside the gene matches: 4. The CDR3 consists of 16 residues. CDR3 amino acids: CASSLWPGGSKNIQYF. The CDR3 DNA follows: TGTGCCAGCAGTTTATGGCCAGGGGGATCCAAAAACATTCAGTACTTC.

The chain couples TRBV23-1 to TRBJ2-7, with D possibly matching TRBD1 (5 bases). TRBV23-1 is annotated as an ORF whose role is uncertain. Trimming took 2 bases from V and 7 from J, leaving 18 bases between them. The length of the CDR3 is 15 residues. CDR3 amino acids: CASSQRGQNLGEQYF. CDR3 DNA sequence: TGCGCCAGCAGTCAAAGGGGCCAGAACCTCGGGGAGCAGTACTTC.

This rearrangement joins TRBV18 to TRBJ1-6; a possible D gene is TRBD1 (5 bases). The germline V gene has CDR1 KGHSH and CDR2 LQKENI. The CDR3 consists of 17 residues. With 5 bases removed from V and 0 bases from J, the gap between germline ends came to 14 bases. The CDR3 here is CASSSGFLSSYNSPLHF. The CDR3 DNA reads TGTGCCAGCTCATCAGGGTTCTTGAGCTCCTATAATTCACCCCTCCACTTT.

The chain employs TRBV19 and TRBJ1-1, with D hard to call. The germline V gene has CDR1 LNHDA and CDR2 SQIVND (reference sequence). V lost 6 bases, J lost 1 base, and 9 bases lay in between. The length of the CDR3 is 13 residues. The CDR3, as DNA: TGTGCCAGTAGGAGTCAACCGAACACTGAAGCTTTCTTT. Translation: CASRSQPNTEAFF.

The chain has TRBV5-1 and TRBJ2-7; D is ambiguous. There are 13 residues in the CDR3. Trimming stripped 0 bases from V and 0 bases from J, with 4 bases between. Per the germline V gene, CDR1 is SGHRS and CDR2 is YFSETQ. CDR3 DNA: TGCGCCAGCAGCTTGGGCAGCTCCTACGAGCAGTACTTC. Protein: CASSLGSSYEQYF.

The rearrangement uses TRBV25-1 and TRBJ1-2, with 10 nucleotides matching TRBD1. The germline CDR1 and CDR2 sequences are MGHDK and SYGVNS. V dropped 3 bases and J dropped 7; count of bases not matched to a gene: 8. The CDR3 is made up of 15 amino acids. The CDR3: CASSDRDRGSTGYTF. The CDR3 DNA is TGTGCCAGCAGTGACCGGGACAGGGGTTCGACTGGCTACACCTTC.